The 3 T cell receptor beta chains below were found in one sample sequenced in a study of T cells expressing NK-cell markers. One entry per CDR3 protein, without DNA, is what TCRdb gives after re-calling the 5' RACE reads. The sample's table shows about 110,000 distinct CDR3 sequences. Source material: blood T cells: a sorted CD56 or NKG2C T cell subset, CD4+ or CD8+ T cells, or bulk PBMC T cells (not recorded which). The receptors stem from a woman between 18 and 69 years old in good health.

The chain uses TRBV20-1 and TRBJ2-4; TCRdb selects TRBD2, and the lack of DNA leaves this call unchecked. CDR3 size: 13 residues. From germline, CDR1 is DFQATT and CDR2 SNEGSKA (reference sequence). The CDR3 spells CSAKGLRADIQYF.

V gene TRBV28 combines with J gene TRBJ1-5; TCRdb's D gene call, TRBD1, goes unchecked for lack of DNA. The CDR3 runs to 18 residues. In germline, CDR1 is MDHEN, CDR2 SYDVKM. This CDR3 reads CASSLSPPRTDSNQPQHF.

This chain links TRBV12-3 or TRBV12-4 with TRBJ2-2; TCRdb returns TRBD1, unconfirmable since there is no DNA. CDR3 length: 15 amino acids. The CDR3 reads CASTPRVSSTGELFF.